The clone carrying this T cell receptor beta chain was found a few times. This record belongs to a study of blood T cell repertoires in COVID-19. Study-wide context: Sources were T cells, B-cell-depleted T cells, or PBMCs; the material itself was cDNA or gDNA.

Clones were read by immunoSEQ multiplex PCR, and TCRdb kept only the in-frame ones, dropping some. The repertoire has roughly 200,000 clones, around 90% of them found once; the top ten carry less than 15%. From germline, CDR1 is SGHVS and CDR2 FNYEAQ. The CDR3 loop spans 15 amino acids. Trimming cost V 3 bases and J 5 bases; bases outside gene matches: 5. The sample taken for sequencing was peripheral blood. The chain is built from TRBV7-6 and TRBJ2-1, with 9 bases identical to TRBD2. The sequence came from a young woman who had recovered from COVID-19. CDR3 coding DNA: TGTGCCAGCAGCTTGATGGCGGGAGGGGACAATGAGCAGTTCTTC. Translated: CASSLMAGGDNEQFF.